The TCR beta chain described here comes from a study of glioma-infiltrating T cells. This clonotype was recorded many times. The iRepertoire nested amplicon-rescue multiplex PCR amplified TCR alpha and beta CDR3s from RNA. MiXCR was run by TCRdb on the multiplex PCR reads, yielding one entry per CDR3 protein. The table lists 35,000 to 45,000 distinct CDR3 sequences, under 25% of them singletons. The receptor comes from a human donor with low-grade glioma or glioblastoma, undergoing nonglioma brain surgery, or in good health (not recorded which). Sequencing input: glioma tissue, nonneoplastic brain tissue, or PBMCs (not recorded which).

CDR3 in amino acids: CASRADGLYGYTF. The CDR3 nucleotides read TGTGCCAGCAGGGCGGACGGGCTCTATGGCTACACCTTC. The gene calls are TRBV2 and TRBJ1-2; D ambiguous. V was clipped by 6 bases and J by 4 bases, with 12 bases between them. This CDR3 spans 13 amino acids. Per the germline V gene, CDR1 is SNHLY and CDR2 is FYNNEI.